The following is a T cell receptor (beta chain) sequence with its context. This specimen comes from a study of technical replicates of blood from a few donors. Sequencing was performed with immunoSEQ multiplex PCR; in TCRdb, only in-frame clones are kept and a portion is missing. The repertoire consists of fewer than 85,000 clones, with just over 95% occurring once and the leading ten covering about 0.31%. The V gene's germline CDR1 is SGHRS and CDR2 YFSETQ. This CDR3 has 15 residues. V dropped 4 bases and J dropped 0 bases, with 14 bases sitting between them. The sequenced material came from T cells isolated from PBMCs. This sequence joins TRBV5-1 and TRBJ2-7, with D maybe TRBD2 (5 bases). This TCR came from a human donor in good health. The CDR3 region is CASSLDSQSSYEQYF. CDR3 DNA: TGCGCCAGCAGCCTGGACTCACAGAGCTCCTACGAGCAGTACTTC. Supplemented by reference TRBV5-1 and TRBJ2-7, the full variable domain reads KAGVTQTPRYLIKTRGQQVTLSCSPISGHRSVSWYQQTPGQGLQFLFEYFSETQRNKGNFPGRFSGRQFSNSRSEMNVSTLELGDSALYLCASSLDSQSSYEQYFGPGTRLTVT.